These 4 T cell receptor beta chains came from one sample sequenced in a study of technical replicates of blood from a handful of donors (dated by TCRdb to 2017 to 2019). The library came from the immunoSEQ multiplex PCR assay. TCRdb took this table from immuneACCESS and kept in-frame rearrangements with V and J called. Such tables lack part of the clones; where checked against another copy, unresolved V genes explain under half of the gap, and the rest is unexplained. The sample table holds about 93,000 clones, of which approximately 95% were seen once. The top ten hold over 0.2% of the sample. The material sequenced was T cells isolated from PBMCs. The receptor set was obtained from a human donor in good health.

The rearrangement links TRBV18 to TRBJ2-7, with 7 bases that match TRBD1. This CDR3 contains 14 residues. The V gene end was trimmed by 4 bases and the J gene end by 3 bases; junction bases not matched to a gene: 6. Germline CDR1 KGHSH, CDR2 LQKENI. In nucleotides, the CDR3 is TGTGCCAGCTCACTGGGACAGTCCTTCTACGAGCAGTACTTC. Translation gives CASSLGQSFYEQYF.

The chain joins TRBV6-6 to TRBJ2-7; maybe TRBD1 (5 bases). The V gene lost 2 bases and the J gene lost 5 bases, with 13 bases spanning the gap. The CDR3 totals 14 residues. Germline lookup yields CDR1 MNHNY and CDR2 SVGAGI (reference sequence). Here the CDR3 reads CASSYRQGLDEQYF. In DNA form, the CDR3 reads TGTGCCAGCAGTTACCGCCAGGGTCTGGACGAGCAGTACTTC.

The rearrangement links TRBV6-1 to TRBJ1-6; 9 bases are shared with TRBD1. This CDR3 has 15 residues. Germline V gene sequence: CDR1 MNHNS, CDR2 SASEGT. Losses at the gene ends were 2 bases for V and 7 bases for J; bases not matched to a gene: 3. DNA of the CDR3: TGTGCCAGCAGTGAAAACGGACAGGGGAATTCACCCCTCCACTTT. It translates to CASSENGQGNSPLHF.

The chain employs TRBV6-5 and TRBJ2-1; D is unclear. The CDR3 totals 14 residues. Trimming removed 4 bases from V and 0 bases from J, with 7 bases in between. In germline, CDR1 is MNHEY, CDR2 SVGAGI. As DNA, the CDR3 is TGTGCCAGCAGTTCTGGTAGCTCCTACAATGAGCAGTTCTTC. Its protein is CASSSGSSYNEQFF.